This TCR beta chain is from a study of blood T cell repertoires in COVID-19. Study-wide background: T cells, B-cell-depleted T cells, or PBMCs supplied cDNA or gDNA.

In the source study's methods: Reference gene primer amplification gave nucleated cell count estimates. Method: immunoSEQ multiplex PCR; TCRdb's copy keeps in-frame clones and lacks some. D and trimming come from the DNA, and the V and J calls and clone size come from that table. The data hold about 400,000 clones, with around 87% observed a single time. Those enrolled, adults aged 18 to 89 years, came from fewer than 25 US areas. Participants reported their clinical history, and cohort assignment relied on those reports. Germline V lookup: CDR1 SNHLY, CDR2 FYNNEI. Trimming pared 6 bases from V and 5 bases from J, leaving 13 bases between. The CDR3 spans 13 residues.

This chain links TRBV2 with TRBJ2-5; D is uncertain. Sequencing was carried out using PBMCs or T cells enriched from blood (not recorded which). The receptor's source is a man aged 35 to 55 in a cohort exposed to, infected with or recovered from COVID-19 (not recorded which). CDR3 amino acids: CASRIREWETQYF. CDR3 coding DNA: TGTGCCAGCAGGATTCGTGAGTGGGAGACCCAGTACTTC.